These 17 T cell receptor beta chains were sequenced from one sample in a study of T cells in localized non-small cell lung cancer. The assay was immunoSEQ multiplex PCR, and TCRdb's table has in-frame clones only and misses some. The repertoire has roughly 21,000 clones, less than 85% of them found once; the top ten carry 2.4%. The starting material was peripheral blood, obtained before any cancer treatment. These receptors all stem from a man between 40 and 70 years old with stage I lung adenocarcinoma.

J is TRBJ2-3 and V is TRBV11-2, with TRBD1 as a possible D gene (5 bases). The germline V gene encodes CDR1 SGHAT and CDR2 FQNNGV. This CDR3 is 16 amino acids long. V gave up 3 bases and J gave up 5 bases, with 18 bases separating them. CDR3 in DNA: TGTGCCAGCAGCTTGGGTTCGCTAGGGGTAGGAGATACGCAGTATTTT. Amino acid sequence: CASSLGSLGVGDTQYF. The whole variable domain, remainder taken from reference TRBV11-2 and TRBJ2-3, is EAGVAQSPRYKIIEKRQSVAFWCNPISGHATLYWYQQILGQGPKLLIQFQNNGVVDDSQLPKDRFSAERLKGVDSTLKIQPAKLEDSAVYLCASSLGSLGVGDTQYFGPGTRLTVL.

V is TRBV9 and J is TRBJ2-2; possibly TRBD1 for D (5 bases). This CDR3 contains 13 residues. CDR1 is SGDLS and CDR2 is YYNGEE in the germline V gene. Trimming pared 0 bases from V and 11 bases from J, leaving 11 bases between. Written as DNA, the CDR3 is TGTGCCAGCAGCGTAGCTTTCCAGGGAGAGCTGTTTTTT. Protein: CASSVAFQGELFF.

The rearrangement uses TRBV21-1 and TRBJ1-6; no check of the table's D call, TRBD1, against the DNA was made. TRBV21-1 is a listed pseudogene. CDR3 length: 15 amino acids. DNA of the CDR3: TGTGCCAGGGGCAGGGAAAGCTCCTATAATTCACCCCTCCACTTT. Amino acid sequence: CARGRESSYNSPLHF.

This rearrangement joins TRBV2 to TRBJ2-5, with 12 bases aligning to TRBD1. Germline CDR1 and CDR2: SNHLY and FYNNEI. There are 13 residues in the CDR3. V dropped 8 bases and J dropped 5; count of bases not matched to a gene: 3. Here the CDR3 reads CASGDRGRETQYF. The CDR3 DNA reads as TGTGCCAGCGGGGACAGGGGGCGTGAGACCCAGTACTTC.

The chain links TRBV7-2 to TRBJ2-1, with D possibly being TRBD2 (6 bases). The germline V gene encodes CDR1 SGHTA and CDR2 FQGNSA. The CDR3 contains 15 residues. V was trimmed by 5 bases and J by 6 bases, leaving 17 bases between them. The CDR3 DNA reads as TGTGCCAGCAGCGAACGGGGGATCGCCGGCAATGAGCAGTTCTTC. Protein sequence: CASSERGIAGNEQFF.

The CDR3 sequence is CASSLAALAYGEQFF. CDR3 bases: TGTGCCAGCAGCTTAGCGGCCCTCGCGTACGGTGAGCAGTTCTTC. The chain carries TRBV7-2 and TRBJ2-1; no definite D call. Germline values: CDR1 SGHTA, CDR2 FQGNSA. The length of the CDR3 is 15 residues. Deletions cut 0 bases from V and 9 bases from J, with 15 bases between.

The rearrangement uses TRBV6-5 and TRBJ2-7; maybe TRBD1 (6 bases). V lost 4 bases and J lost 6, with 13 bases in between. The germline CDR1 and CDR2 sequences are MNHEY and SVGAGI. The CDR3 spans 13 residues. CDR3 coding DNA: TGTGCCAGCAGTTTCAATCTAGGGGGCGAGCAGTACTTC. The encoded protein is CASSFNLGGEQYF.

The chain recombines TRBV6-4 with TRBJ2-1; 11 bases line up with TRBD1. V lost 2 bases and J lost 8; bases outside the gene matches: 5. This CDR3 has 15 residues. CDR1 is MRHNA, CDR2 SNTAGT, per germline. This CDR3 is CASSDGGQGDDEQFF. In nucleotides, the CDR3 is TGTGCCAGCAGTGACGGGGGACAGGGGGACGATGAGCAGTTCTTC.

This clone was seen just once. The chain recombines TRBV19 with TRBJ2-1; 7 bases agree with TRBD1. J lost 6 bases, V lost 3 bases, and 8 bases had no gene match. The CDR3 length is 15 residues. Germline lookup yields CDR1 LNHDA and CDR2 SQIVND (reference sequence). CDR3 loop: CASSMQGGLFNEQFF. The CDR3 region has the DNA TGTGCCAGTAGTATGCAAGGGGGCCTTTTCAATGAGCAGTTCTTC.

J is TRBJ1-3 and V is TRBV2; the match to TRBD1 covers 7 bases. With 6 bases clipped from V and 2 bases from J, the junction kept 10 bases outside the gene matches. The CDR3 is 16 amino acids. CDR1 and CDR2 (germline): SNHLY, FYNNEI. Here the CDR3 reads CASSLYTGETGNTIYF. DNA of the CDR3: TGTGCCAGCAGCCTGTACACAGGGGAGACTGGAAACACCATATATTTT.

V usage is TRBV5-1 and J usage is TRBJ2-2; D might be TRBD1 (6 bases). Germline assignment: CDR1 SGHRS and CDR2 YFSETQ. With 6 bases removed from V and 1 base from J, the gap between germline ends came to 16 bases. The CDR3 is 16 amino acids. CDR3: CASTRAGTLNTGELFF. The CDR3 bases are TGCGCCAGCACCAGAGCCGGGACACTGAACACCGGGGAGCTGTTTTTT.

V is TRBV11-1 and J is TRBJ2-5, with 8 nucleotides matching TRBD2. CDR3 length equals 16 residues. V was clipped by 3 bases and J by 1 base; unmatched bases: 7. The V gene's germline CDR1 is SGHAT and CDR2 FQDESV (reference sequence). The CDR3 DNA is TGTGCCAGCAGCTTCTCGGGGGGGGGCGTCCAAGAGACCCAGTACTTC. The encoded protein is CASSFSGGGVQETQYF.

The gene calls are TRBV11-3 and TRBJ1-1; maybe TRBD1 (5 bases). Trimming took off 0 bases at V and 1 base at J, with 9 bases between the two ends. The CDR3 sequence is 15 residues long. The germline gives CDR1 SGHNT, CDR2 YENEEA. This CDR3 is CASSLDGTGNTEAFF. In DNA form, the CDR3 reads TGTGCCAGCAGCTTAGATGGGACCGGGAACACTGAAGCTTTCTTT.

The J gene is TRBJ2-7, the V gene TRBV25-1; D is possibly TRBD1 (5 bases). Deletions cut 3 bases from V and 7 bases from J, with 10 bases between. The CDR3 spans 12 residues. In germline, CDR1 is MGHDK, CDR2 SYGVNS. The CDR3 bases are TGTGCCAGCAGTGACGGGCAGGGAGAGCAGTACTTC. Encoded protein: CASSDGQGEQYF.

The CDR3 DNA sequence: TGTGCCAGCAGTTGGGGGGGGAATCAGCCCCAGCATTTT. Its translation is CASSWGGNQPQHF. The rearrangement uses TRBV27 and TRBJ1-5; TRBD1 is a possible D gene (5 bases). V was trimmed by 4 bases and J by 4 bases, leaving 8 bases between them. Per germline, CDR1 MNHEY and CDR2 SMNVEV (reference sequence). CDR3 length equals 13 residues.

The chain employs TRBV4-1 and TRBJ1-5, with D tentatively TRBD1 (5 bases). Per germline, CDR1 MGHRA and CDR2 YSYEKL. The CDR3 is made up of 16 amino acids. Trimming pared 0 bases from V and 6 bases from J, leaving 15 bases between. CDR3 coding DNA: TGCGCCAGCAGCCAAGAAGGAGGGGTAGGTGGTCAGCCCCAGCATTTT. It yields the protein CASSQEGGVGGQPQHF.

The genes are TRBV2 and TRBJ2-7; D possibly uses TRBD1 or TRBD2 (5 bases each). V was pared by 3 bases and J by 9 bases, with 12 bases between. The CDR3 is 12 amino acids. Germline V gene lookup returns CDR1 SNHLY and CDR2 FYNNEI. The CDR3 here is CASSDYRSGQYF. CDR3 bases: TGTGCCAGCAGTGATTACAGGAGCGGGCAGTACTTC.